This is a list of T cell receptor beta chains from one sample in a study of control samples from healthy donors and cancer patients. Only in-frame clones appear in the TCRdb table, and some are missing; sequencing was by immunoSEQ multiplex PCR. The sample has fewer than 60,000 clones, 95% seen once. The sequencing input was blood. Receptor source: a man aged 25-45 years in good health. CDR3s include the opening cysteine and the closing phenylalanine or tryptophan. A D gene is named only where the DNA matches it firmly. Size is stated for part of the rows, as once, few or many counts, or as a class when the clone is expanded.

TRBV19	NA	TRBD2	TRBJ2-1	CASSIGLAVNEQFF	TGTGCCAGTAGTATAGGACTAGCCGTCAATGAGCAGTTCTTC
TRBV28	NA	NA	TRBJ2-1	CASILRGLGNEQFF	TGTGCCAGCATTCTAAGGGGGTTAGGGAATGAGCAGTTCTTC
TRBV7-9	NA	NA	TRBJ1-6	CASSPSRQMISPLHF	TGTGCCAGCAGCCCTAGTCGGCAGATGATTTCACCCCTCCACTTT
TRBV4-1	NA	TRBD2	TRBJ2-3	CASTRAASGVASTDTQYF	TGCGCCAGCACCCGGGCGGCTAGCGGGGTAGCTAGCACAGATACGCAGTATTTT
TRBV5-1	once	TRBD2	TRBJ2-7	CASSHPGTSYEQYF	TGCGCCAGCAGCCACCCCGGGACTAGTTACGAGCAGTACTTC
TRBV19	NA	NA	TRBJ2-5	CASSLRRGLMETQYF	TGTGCCAGCAGTTTGCGCAGGGGTCTTATGGAGACCCAGTACTTC
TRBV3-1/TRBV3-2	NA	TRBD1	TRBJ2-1	CASSHYRDRGGEQFF	TGTGCCAGCAGCCATTACCGGGACAGGGGCGGTGAGCAGTTCTTC
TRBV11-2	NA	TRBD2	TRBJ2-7	CASTQSGRASYEQYF	TGTGCCAGCACTCAAAGCGGGAGGGCCTCCTACGAGCAGTACTTC
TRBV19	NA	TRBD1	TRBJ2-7	CASSAATGGAGEQYF	TGTGCCAGTAGTGCGGCGACAGGGGGCGCGGGGGAGCAGTACTTC
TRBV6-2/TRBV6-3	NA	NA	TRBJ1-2	CASSYAGSGGYTF	TGTGCCAGCAGTTACGCAGGGTCAGGTGGCTACACCTTC
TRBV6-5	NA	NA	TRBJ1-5	CASSHRTGPQHF	TGTGCCAGCAGTCACAGAACCGGACCCCAGCATTTT
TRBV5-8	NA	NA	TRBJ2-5	CASSLAWTELNTQETQYF	TGTGCCAGCAGCTTGGCCTGGACAGAGCTTAATACCCAAGAGACCCAGTACTTC
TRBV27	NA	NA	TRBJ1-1	CASVLGAEAFF	TGTGCCAGCGTCCTCGGGGCTGAAGCTTTCTTT
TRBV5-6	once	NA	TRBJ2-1	CASSLRGGSYNEQFF	TGTGCCAGCAGCTTGCGAGGGGGCTCCTACAATGAGCAGTTCTTC
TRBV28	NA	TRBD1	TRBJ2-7	CASSLTLASGTGNYEQYF	TGTGCCAGCAGTTTAACCCTTGCCTCCGGGACAGGGAACTACGAGCAGTACTTC
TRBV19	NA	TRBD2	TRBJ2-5	CASSTGPGRETQYF	TGTGCCAGTAGTACGGGGCCCGGGAGGGAGACCCAGTACTTC
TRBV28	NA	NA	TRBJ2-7	CASSLSWGLDEQYF	TGTGCCAGCAGTTTATCTTGGGGGTTAGACGAGCAGTACTTC
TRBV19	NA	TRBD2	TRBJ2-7	CASRKGLAGAGYEQYF	TGTGCCAGCCGTAAAGGACTAGCGGGAGCGGGGTACGAGCAGTACTTC
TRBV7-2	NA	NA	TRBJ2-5	CASSQGPPAQETQYF	TGTGCCAGCAGTCAAGGGCCACCAGCACAAGAGACCCAGTACTTC
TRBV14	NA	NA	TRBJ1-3	CASSQDGRGLIGNTIYF	TGTGCCAGCAGCCAAGATGGGCGGGGGCTGATTGGAAACACCATATATTTT
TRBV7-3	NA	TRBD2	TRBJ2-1	CASSPDTSALFF	TGTGCCAGCAGCCCGGACACTAGCGCCCTATTCTTC
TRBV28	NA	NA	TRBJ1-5	CASSLLVEQPQHF	TGTGCCAGCAGTTTATTGGTAGAGCAGCCCCAGCATTTT
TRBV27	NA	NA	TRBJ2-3	CASSLIPGLPTDTQYF	TGTGCCAGCAGTTTAATACCGGGACTGCCCACAGATACGCAGTATTTT
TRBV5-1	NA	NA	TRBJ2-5	CASSSGPQETQYF	TGCGCCAGCAGCTCGGGGCCCCAAGAGACCCAGTACTTC
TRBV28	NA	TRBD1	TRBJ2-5	CATEPPRDSIETQYF	TGTGCCACCGAACCACCCCGGGACAGCATAGAGACCCAGTACTTC
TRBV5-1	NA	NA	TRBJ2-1	CASSTYGSSYNEQFF	TGCGCCAGCAGCACGTACGGGAGCTCCTACAATGAGCAGTTCTTC
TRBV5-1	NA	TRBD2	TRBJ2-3	CASSSGLAGAISTDTQYF	TGCGCCAGCAGCAGTGGACTAGCGGGAGCTATTAGCACAGATACGCAGTATTTT
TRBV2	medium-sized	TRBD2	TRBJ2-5	CASSPTSARYQETQYF	TGTGCCAGCAGCCCGACTAGCGCAAGATACCAAGAGACCCAGTACTTC
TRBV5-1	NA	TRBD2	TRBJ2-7	CASIPTSGSREQYF	TGCGCCAGCATCCCGACTAGCGGGAGTAGGGAGCAGTACTTC
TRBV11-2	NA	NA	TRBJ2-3	CASSLDPGTDTQYF	TGTGCCAGCAGCTTAGACCCGGGGACAGATACGCAGTATTTT
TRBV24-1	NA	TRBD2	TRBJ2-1	CATSDPTSGGGPTHEQFF	TGTGCCACCAGTGACCCGACTAGCGGGGGAGGGCCCACGCATGAGCAGTTCTTC
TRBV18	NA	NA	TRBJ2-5	CASSRGNQETQYF	TGTGCCAGCTCACGGGGCAACCAAGAGACCCAGTACTTC
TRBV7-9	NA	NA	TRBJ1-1	CASSLDVGDTEAFF	TGTGCCAGCAGCTTAGACGTGGGCGACACTGAAGCTTTCTTT
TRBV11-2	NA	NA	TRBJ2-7	CASSWTGTDSYEQYF	TGTGCCAGCAGCTGGACCGGGACGGACTCCTACGAGCAGTACTTC
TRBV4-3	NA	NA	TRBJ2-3	CASSQGGSFTDTQYF	TGCGCCAGCAGCCAGGGGGGCTCGTTCACAGATACGCAGTATTTT
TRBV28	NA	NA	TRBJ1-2	CASSSSRSGNYGYTF	TGTGCCAGCAGTTCCTCCAGATCAGGGAACTATGGCTACACCTTC
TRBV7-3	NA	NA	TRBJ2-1	CASSREGAGGNEQFF	TGTGCCAGCAGCCGGGAGGGGGCGGGAGGCAATGAGCAGTTCTTC
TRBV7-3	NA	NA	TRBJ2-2	CASSYAGPATGELFF	TGTGCCAGCAGCTACGCCGGGCCGGCCACCGGGGAGCTGTTTTTT
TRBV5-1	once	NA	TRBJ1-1	CASSFGGTEAFF	TGCGCCAGCAGCTTTGGGGGTACTGAAGCTTTCTTT
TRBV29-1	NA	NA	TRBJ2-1	CSVVWVLGGNEQFF	TGCAGCGTTGTTTGGGTCCTGGGCGGCAATGAGCAGTTCTTC
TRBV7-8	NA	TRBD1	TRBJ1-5	CASSLDGTVNNQPQHF	TGTGCCAGCAGCTTAGACGGGACAGTAAACAATCAGCCCCAGCATTTT
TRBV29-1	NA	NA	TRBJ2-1	CSVDTGGDSYNEQFF	TGCAGCGTTGACACAGGGGGGGACTCCTACAATGAGCAGTTCTTC
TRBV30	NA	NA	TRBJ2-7	CAWTGAEQYF	TGTGCCTGGACAGGGGCCGAGCAGTACTTC
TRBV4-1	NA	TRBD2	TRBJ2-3	CASSPLGGRGSTDTQYF	TGCGCCAGCAGCCCCTTGGGCGGGAGGGGGAGCACAGATACGCAGTATTTT
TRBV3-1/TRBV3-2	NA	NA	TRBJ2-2	CASSQVAPRRNTGELFF	TGTGCCAGCAGCCAAGTTGCTCCTAGGAGGAACACCGGGGAGCTGTTTTTT
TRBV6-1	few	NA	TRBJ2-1	CASSESGGGTGSVQFF	TGTGCCAGCAGTGAATCAGGGGGAGGTACCGGTTCGGTGCAGTTCTTC
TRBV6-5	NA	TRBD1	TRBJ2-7	CASSLDRVEQYF	TGTGCCAGCAGTCTCGACAGGGTCGAGCAGTACTTC